Presented here are 19 T cell receptor beta chains from one specimen sequenced in a study of human thymus T cells. From resections taken during corrective heart surgery, the thymus tissue was obtained. Repertoires were generated with immunoSEQ multiplex PCR, while TCRdb's copy carries only in-frame clones and drops some. The sample has about 78,000 clones; 95% to 98% are singletons. Sequenced material: thymus tissue. The receptors originated from a boy younger than two with a congenital heart defect but otherwise immunologically healthy.

The rearrangement links TRBV4-1 to TRBJ2-4; 8 bases are a match to TRBD2. Losses at the gene ends were 1 base for V and 3 bases for J; bases not matched to a gene: 8. This CDR3 region has 17 residues. Per the germline V gene, CDR1 is MGHRA and CDR2 is YSYEKL. CDR3 nucleotide sequence: TGCGCCAGCAGCCAAGTGAGGGTGCGGGGGGACAAAAACATTCAGTACTTC. Translation gives CASSQVRVRGDKNIQYF.

The V gene is TRBV7-2, the J gene TRBJ2-7, with D unclear. V was trimmed by 5 bases and J by 0 bases, leaving 5 bases between them. This CDR3 region has 12 residues. Germline V gene lookup returns CDR1 SGHTA and CDR2 FQGNSA. The CDR3: CASSAPSYEQYF. DNA of the CDR3: TGTGCCAGCAGCGCTCCCTCCTACGAGCAGTACTTC.

The chain uses TRBV7-8 and TRBJ2-1; 9 bases map to TRBD1. Looked up from germline, CDR1 is SGHVS and CDR2 is FQNEAQ. V trimming: 5 bases; J trimming: 7 bases; junction bases outside the gene matches: 21. The CDR3 runs to 19 residues. The CDR3 sequence: CASSHSRLHRGLPGNEQFF. The CDR3 DNA sequence: TGTGCCAGCAGCCATAGCCGACTCCACAGGGGGCTCCCGGGGAATGAGCAGTTCTTC.

This chain links TRBV5-1 with TRBJ2-2; the D gene could be TRBD1 or TRBD2 (5 bases each). This CDR3 is 15 amino acids long. Germline V CDR1 and CDR2: SGHRS, YFSETQ. The ends were cut back, 0 bases at V and 8 bases at J, with 14 bases in the middle. The CDR3 bases are TGCGCCAGCAGCTTGGAAGGCTGGGGGTTAGGGGAGCTGTTTTTT. Amino acid sequence: CASSLEGWGLGELFF.

This clone was recorded once. The V gene is TRBV15, the J gene TRBJ1-1; a possible D gene is TRBD1 (5 bases). The germline V gene has CDR1 LNHNV and CDR2 YYDKDF (reference sequence). The CDR3 extends over 14 amino acids. V lost 3 bases and J 2 bases, leaving 10 bases between the germline ends. Written as DNA, the CDR3 is TGTGCCACCAGCAGGGGGACGGCAAACACTGAAGCTTTCTTT. It specifies CATSRGTANTEAFF.

CDR3 protein: CASSEGGPGQGAYGEKLFF. CDR3 DNA sequence: TGTGCCAGCAGTGAAGGAGGGCCGGGACAGGGGGCTTATGGTGAAAAACTGTTTTTT. The chain joins TRBV2 to TRBJ1-4, with TRBD1 matching over 12 bases. Germline assignment: CDR1 SNHLY and CDR2 FYNNEI. The length of the CDR3 is 19 residues. V gave up 1 base and J gave up 7 bases; unmatched junction bases: 13.

The chain is built from TRBV28 and TRBJ1-1; 9 bases match TRBD1. Germline-derived CDR1 and CDR2 are MDHEN and SYDVKM. The CDR3 is 16 amino acids. Losses at the gene ends were 6 bases for V and 4 bases for J; bases not matched to a gene: 12. CDR3 residues: CASSRKQGARPTEAFF. Written as DNA, the CDR3 is TGTGCCAGCAGCCGGAAACAGGGGGCGCGCCCCACTGAAGCTTTCTTT.

J is TRBJ1-4 and V is TRBV14, with D possibly being TRBD1 (5 bases). V lost 1 base, J lost 3 bases, and 12 bases lay in between. The CDR3 loop spans 16 amino acids. Germline loops: CDR1 SGHDN, CDR2 FVKESK. CDR3 in DNA: TGTGCCAGCAGCCAAGTAACCGGGGCGGCTAATGAAAAACTGTTTTTT. It translates to CASSQVTGAANEKLFF.

The chain recombines TRBV5-8 with TRBJ2-2, with D possibly matching TRBD2 (6 bases). The V end was cut by 0 bases, the J end by 2 bases, with 11 bases between. The CDR3 contains 16 residues. Per the germline V gene, CDR1 is SGHTS and CDR2 is YDEGEE. The DNA of the CDR3 is TGTGCCAGCAGCTTGGCCGGGGCGGGAAACACCGGGGAGCTGTTTTTT. As protein: CASSLAGAGNTGELFF.

The V and J genes are TRBV14 and TRBJ2-3; D is undetermined. This CDR3 is 14 amino acids long. Trimming took 1 base from V and 2 from J, leaving 7 bases between them. Looked up from germline, CDR1 is SGHDN and CDR2 is FVKESK. The CDR3 DNA follows: TGTGCCAGCAGCCAAGGACTCTCCACAGATACGCAGTATTTT. It encodes CASSQGLSTDTQYF.

The rearrangement uses TRBV18 and TRBJ1-4; 9 bases are shared with TRBD1. After removal of 3 bases from V and 7 bases from J, the junction contained 0 bases not matched to a gene. In germline, CDR1 is KGHSH, CDR2 LQKENI. This CDR3 has 13 amino acids. CDR3 region: CASSPGQGEKLFF. The CDR3 DNA reads TGTGCCAGCTCACCGGGACAGGGTGAAAAACTGTTTTTT.

The chain carries TRBV6-1 and TRBJ1-5, with a weak D call TRBD1 (6 bases). V was trimmed by 3 bases and J by 6 bases, leaving 12 bases between them. CDR3 length: 14 amino acids. The germline V gene encodes CDR1 MNHNS and CDR2 SASEGT. The CDR3, as DNA: TGTGCCAGCAGTGATAGGGGGTTGGCTCAGCCCCAGCATTTT. Translation: CASSDRGLAQPQHF.

The chain links TRBV7-9 to TRBJ2-1; a weak D match, TRBD2 (5 bases). The CDR3 has 15 amino acids. Trimming cost V 4 bases and J 0 bases, with 10 bases left between them. Germline CDR1 is SEHNR and CDR2 is FQNEAQ (reference sequence). As DNA, the CDR3 is TGTGCCAGCAGCTCTCTAGCCATCTCCTACAATGAGCAGTTCTTC. This encodes CASSSLAISYNEQFF.

This clone was found once. This chain connects TRBV6-4 to TRBJ2-6; D perhaps matches TRBD2 (6 bases). V lost 2 bases and J 0 bases, leaving 8 bases between the germline ends. The CDR3 extends over 16 amino acids. CDR1 is MRHNA and CDR2 is SNTAGT in the germline V gene. Here the CDR3 reads CASSDTGSSGANVLTF. The CDR3 DNA sequence: TGTGCCAGCAGTGACACCGGGAGCTCTGGGGCCAACGTCCTGACTTTC.

This chain connects TRBV5-5 to TRBJ2-7; TRBD1 agrees at 8 bases. This CDR3 region has 15 residues. The ends lost 4 bases at V and 4 bases at J; junction bases unmatched: 10. Looked up from germline, CDR1 is SGHKS and CDR2 is YYEKEE (reference sequence). CDR3 protein: CASSQRTGRKYEQYF. The CDR3 DNA reads TGTGCCAGCAGCCAACGGACAGGGAGAAAATACGAGCAGTACTTC.

A note on this clone: Sequence at one end of the junction differs from germline and may be a read error. The chain recombines TRBV7-7 with TRBJ2-3; 12 bases match TRBD2. Germline CDR1 is SSHAT and CDR2 is FNYEAQ (reference sequence). The CDR3 runs to 16 residues. The CDR3 is CASSPRTSGTEATQYF. The CDR3 nucleotides read TGTGCTAGCAGCCCCCGGACTAGCGGGACGGAAGCAACGCAGTATTTT.

V gene TRBV11-2 combines with J gene TRBJ2-1; D is possibly TRBD1 (6 bases). Germline lookup yields CDR1 SGHAT and CDR2 FQNNGV. V lost 1 base to trimming and J lost 6 bases, with 13 bases between them. The CDR3 spans 15 residues. In DNA, the CDR3 is TGTGCCAGCAGCTTAGGGCAAACCAGGGGCAATGAGCAGTTCTTC. Protein product: CASSLGQTRGNEQFF.

This chain uses TRBV28 with TRBJ2-5, with D uncertain. Trimming took off 1 base at V and 4 bases at J, with 10 bases between the two ends. The CDR3 runs 14 residues. Germline V gives CDR1 MDHEN, CDR2 SYDVKM. The CDR3 coding sequence is TGTGCCAGCAGTTTATATGGTAATGGAGAGACCCAGTACTTC. Its translation is CASSLYGNGETQYF. The full variable domain, with the rest looked up from reference TRBV28 and TRBJ2-5, is DVKVTQSSRYLVKRTGEKVFLECVQDMDHENMFWYRQDPGLGLRLIYFSYDVKMKEKGDIPEGYSVSREKKERFSLILESASTNQTSMYLCASSLYGNGETQYFGPGTRLLVL.

J is TRBJ2-7 and V is TRBV28; D is possibly TRBD1 or TRBD2 (5 bases each). The V end was cut by 2 bases, the J end by 0 bases, with 8 bases between. Germline V gene data show CDR1 as MDHEN and CDR2 as SYDVKM. The CDR3 extends over 14 amino acids. CDR3 sequence reads: CASSLPGSSYEQYF. The CDR3 DNA reads as TGTGCCAGCAGTTTACCAGGGAGCTCCTACGAGCAGTACTTC.